Following are 15 T cell receptor beta chains from one sample sequenced in a study of cytomegalovirus exposure and HLA in healthy donors. Both 60 Vbeta primers and 13 Jbeta primers went into the PCR. Profiled with immunoSEQ multiplex PCR; TCRdb holds only in-frame clones, not every one. Of about 140,000 clones listed, approximately 82% are singletons. The specimen sequenced was PBMCs. The receptors were gathered from a man aged 18 to 29 in good health and CMV-seropositive.

The chain carries TRBV5-4 and TRBJ1-2; tentatively, D is TRBD1 (5 bases). V was clipped by 2 bases and J by 3 bases, with 11 bases between them. CDR1 is SGHNT and CDR2 is YYREEE in the germline V gene (reference sequence). CDR3 size: 14 residues. The CDR3 loop reads CASSLAGLDYGYTF. The CDR3 nucleotides read TGTGCCAGCAGCTTAGCAGGGTTGGACTATGGCTACACCTTC.

This clone was detected a few times. The CDR3 protein is CASSEGGDRGSYEQYF. The CDR3 DNA follows: TGTGCCAGCAGTGAAGGGGGGGACAGGGGGTCCTACGAGCAGTACTTC. The chain links TRBV2 to TRBJ2-7; the match to TRBD1 covers 11 bases. The trim removed 1 base at V and 1 base at J, leaving 3 bases unmatched. Germline V gives CDR1 SNHLY, CDR2 FYNNEI. The CDR3 loop spans 16 amino acids. Drawing the rest from reference TRBV2 and TRBJ2-7, the complete variable domain is EPEVTQTPSHQVTQMGQEVILRCVPISNHLYFYWYRQILGQKVEFLVSFYNNEISEKSEIFDDQFSVERPDGSNFTLKIRSTKLEDSAMYFCASSEGGDRGSYEQYFGPGTRLTVT.

This chain connects TRBV6-5 to TRBJ2-5; 10 nucleotides align to TRBD1. The CDR3 contains 16 residues. Losses at the gene ends were 0 bases for V and 4 bases for J; bases not matched to a gene: 5. Per germline, CDR1 MNHEY and CDR2 SVGAGI. The CDR3 DNA sequence: TGTGCCAGCAGTTACTCGGGACAGGGGAAGGGAGAGACCCAGTACTTC. Its protein is CASSYSGQGKGETQYF.

The chain carries TRBV6-1 and TRBJ1-5, with TRBD1 matching 7 bases. CDR3 size: 16 residues. V was clipped by 2 bases and J by 7 bases; unmatched bases: 11. CDR1 is MNHNS, CDR2 SASEGT, per germline. CDR3 amino acids: CASSEPNNRGGQPQHF. The CDR3 coding sequence is TGTGCCAGCAGTGAACCTAATAACAGGGGTGGCCAGCCCCAGCATTTT.

The rearrangement uses TRBV5-1 and TRBJ1-2; D perhaps matches TRBD1 (6 bases). Looked up from germline, CDR1 is SGHRS and CDR2 is YFSETQ. Trimming took off 1 base at V and 8 bases at J, with 27 bases between the two ends. The CDR3 has 18 residues. Here the CDR3 reads CASSLFKWRGAEGGGYTF. CDR3 DNA: TGCGCCAGCAGCTTGTTTAAGTGGCGGGGGGCCGAAGGTGGAGGCTACACCTTC.

The V gene is TRBV19, the J gene TRBJ1-2, with 7 bases lining up with TRBD1. Germline CDR1 is LNHDA and CDR2 is SQIVND (reference sequence). This CDR3 has 14 amino acids. Losses at the gene ends were 4 bases for V and 4 bases for J; bases not matched to a gene: 6. The CDR3 reads CASSKDRFTYGYTF. In nucleotides, the CDR3 is TGTGCCAGTAGTAAGGACAGGTTTACCTATGGCTACACCTTC.

The table lists this clone with a count of one. Relative to the germline gene, one junction end is altered; a read error may explain this. The chain links TRBV7-7 to TRBJ2-5, with TRBD2 as a possible D gene (7 bases). Germline CDR1 and CDR2: SSHAT and FNYEAQ (reference sequence). The CDR3 length is 15 residues. The CDR3 region has the DNA TGTGCTAGCAGCTTAGGAGGGGGGGGGCAAGAGACCCAGTACTTC. It is translated as CASSLGGGGQETQYF.

The chain couples TRBV4-1 to TRBJ1-6; D uncertain. V lost 4 bases to trimming and J lost 9 bases, with 13 bases between them. Germline V CDR1 and CDR2: MGHRA, YSYEKL. CDR3 length: 14 amino acids. The DNA of the CDR3 is TGCGCCAGCAGCCCCCTAGGGAGCATTTCACCCCTCCACTTT. It yields the protein CASSPLGSISPLHF.

The rearrangement joins TRBV5-6 to TRBJ2-7; D uncertain. CDR3 length: 13 residues. V was cut by 6 bases and J by 5 bases, with 15 bases left in between. The germline V gene has CDR1 SGHDT and CDR2 YYEEEE. CDR3: CASNPMGPHEQYF. The CDR3 nucleotides read TGTGCCAGCAACCCTATGGGCCCGCACGAGCAGTACTTC.

This clone was seen once. This sequence joins TRBV7-9 and TRBJ2-1, with 11 positions matching TRBD1. The J segment lost 7 bases and the V segment lost 5 bases, leaving 10 bases of the junction unmatched. The CDR3 loop spans 16 amino acids. CDR1 and CDR2 from the germline V gene are SEHNR and FQNEAQ (reference sequence). The CDR3 sequence is CASSPSMGQGGNEQFF. CDR3 nucleotide sequence: TGTGCCAGCAGCCCGAGCATGGGACAGGGGGGGAATGAGCAGTTCTTC.

This clone appeared once. The chain joins TRBV6-6 to TRBJ2-7, with TRBD2 matching 8 bases. Germline assignment: CDR1 MNHNY and CDR2 SVGAGI (reference sequence). V shed 7 bases, J shed 2 bases, and the junction held 7 bases outside the gene matches. The CDR3 consists of 14 residues. This CDR3 reads CASIPGGVPYEQYF. The CDR3 DNA sequence: TGTGCCAGCATCCCGGGGGGGGTTCCCTACGAGCAGTACTTC.

This clone is a singleton in its sample. The J gene is TRBJ2-5, the V gene TRBV5-1; D is undetermined. Gene TRBJ2-7 matches the end of the DNA better, so the J call may be wrong. Germline CDR1 reads SGHRS; CDR2 reads YFSETQ. The length of the CDR3 is 13 residues. CDR3 protein: CASSFDTSYEQYF. The CDR3 DNA reads as TGCGCCAGCAGCTTTGACACCTCCTACGAGCAGTACTTC.

This clone showed up just once. This chain connects TRBV5-1 to TRBJ2-3; no clear D. Germline loops: CDR1 SGHRS, CDR2 YFSETQ. The CDR3 runs 12 residues. V was pared by 0 bases and J by 5 bases, with 4 bases between. As DNA, the CDR3 is TGCGCCAGCAGCTTGGCCAGAGATACGCAGTATTTT. Its protein is CASSLARDTQYF.

The rearrangement links TRBV5-6 to TRBJ2-1; no clear D gene. The CDR3 runs to 12 residues. CDR1 and CDR2 from the germline V gene are SGHDT and YYEEEE. V dropped 5 bases and J dropped 1 base, with 4 bases sitting between them. In nucleotides, the CDR3 is TGTGCCAGCAGGACTTCCTACAATGAGCAGTTCTTC. Amino acid sequence: CASRTSYNEQFF.

The CDR3 spells CASSRGTDTQYF. CDR3 DNA sequence: TGTGCCAGCAGTCGAGGCACAGATACGCAGTATTTT. The V gene is TRBV7-3, the J gene TRBJ2-3; unclear D gene. Germline CDR1 is SGHTA and CDR2 is FQGTGA. This CDR3 comprises 12 residues. The germline V and J ends were trimmed by 6 bases and 1 base, with 5 bases remaining between them.